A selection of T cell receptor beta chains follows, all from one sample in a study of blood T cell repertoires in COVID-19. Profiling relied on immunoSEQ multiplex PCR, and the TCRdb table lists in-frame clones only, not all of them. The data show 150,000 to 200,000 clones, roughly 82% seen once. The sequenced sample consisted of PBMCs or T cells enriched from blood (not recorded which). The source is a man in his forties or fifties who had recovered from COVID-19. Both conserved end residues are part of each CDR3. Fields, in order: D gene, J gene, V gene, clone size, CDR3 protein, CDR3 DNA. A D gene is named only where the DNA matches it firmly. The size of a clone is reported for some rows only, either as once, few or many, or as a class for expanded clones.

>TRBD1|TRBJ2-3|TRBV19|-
CASSPWAGTGSTDTQYF
TGTGCCAGTAGTCCTTGGGCCGGGACAGGGAGCACAGATACGCAGTATTTT
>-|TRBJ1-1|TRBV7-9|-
CASSLLGTPNTEAFF
TGTGCCAGCAGCTTATTGGGGACACCGAACACTGAAGCTTTCTTT
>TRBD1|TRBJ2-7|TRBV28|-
CASSLPQGAYSEQYF
TGTGCCAGCAGCCTACCCCAGGGGGCCTATAGCGAGCAGTACTTC
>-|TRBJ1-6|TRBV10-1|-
CATTKRVEPLASPLHF
TGCGCCACCACCAAGAGGGTGGAACCCCTAGCTTCACCCCTCCACTTT
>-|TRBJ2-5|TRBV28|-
CASRRYSGGRETQYF
TGTGCCAGCAGACGTTATTCAGGTGGGCGAGAGACCCAGTACTTC
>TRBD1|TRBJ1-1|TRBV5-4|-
CASTRGQGDMNTEAFF
TGTGCCAGCACCCGAGGACAGGGAGATATGAACACTGAAGCTTTCTTT
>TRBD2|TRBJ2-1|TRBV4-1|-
CASSHSVSGSGEQFF
TGCGCCAGCAGCCATTCAGTCAGCGGGAGTGGTGAGCAGTTCTTC
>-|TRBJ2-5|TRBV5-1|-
CASSGTGLTETQYF
TGCGCCAGCAGCGGAACAGGGTTGACAGAGACCCAGTACTTC
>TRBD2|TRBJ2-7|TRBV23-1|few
CASSQPNQGTSSGMKQYF
TGCGCCAGCAGTCAACCGAACCAAGGGACTAGCTCGGGAATGAAGCAGTACTTC
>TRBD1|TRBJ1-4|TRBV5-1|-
CASSRAGTGVEKLFF
TGCGCCAGCAGCCGGGCCGGGACAGGGGTTGAAAAACTGTTTTTT
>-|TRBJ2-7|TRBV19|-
CASSIVNNYEQYF
TGTGCCAGTAGTATAGTAAACAACTACGAGCAGTACTTC